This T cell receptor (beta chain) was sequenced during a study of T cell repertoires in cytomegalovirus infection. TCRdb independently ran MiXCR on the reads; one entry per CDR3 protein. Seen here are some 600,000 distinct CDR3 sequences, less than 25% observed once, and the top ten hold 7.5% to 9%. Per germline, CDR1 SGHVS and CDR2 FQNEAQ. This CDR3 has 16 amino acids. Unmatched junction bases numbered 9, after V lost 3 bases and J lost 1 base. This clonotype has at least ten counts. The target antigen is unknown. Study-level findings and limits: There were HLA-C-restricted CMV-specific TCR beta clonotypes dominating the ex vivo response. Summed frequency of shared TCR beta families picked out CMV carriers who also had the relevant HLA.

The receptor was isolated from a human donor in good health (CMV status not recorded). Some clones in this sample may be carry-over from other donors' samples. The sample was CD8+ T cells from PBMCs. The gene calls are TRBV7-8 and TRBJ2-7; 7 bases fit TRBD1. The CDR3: CASSLGAGGYSYEQYF. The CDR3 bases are TGTGCCAGCAGCTTGGGGGCAGGGGGTTATTCCTACGAGCAGTACTTC.